This record covers a single T cell receptor (beta chain). Assay used: immunoSEQ multiplex PCR; TCRdb lists only in-frame clones, some missing. This table has around 1,900,000 clones, 93% appearing once. This sample stems from a study of shared clonotypes between healthy human individuals. The CDR3 extends over 17 amino acids. Trimming removed 0 bases from V and 2 bases from J; junction bases left unmatched: 10. Germline CDR1 LGHNA, CDR2 YSLEER. The naive CD8 subset, CD45RO-negative cells positively selected for CCR7, excluded terminally differentiated effector memory CD45RA+ cells. This sequence originates from a young man in good health. Some clones in this sample may be carry-over from other donors' samples. Sequencing used naive CD8+ T cells from PBMCs. This chain joins TRBV4-3 and TRBJ2-7, with 7 bases fitting TRBD1. Here the CDR3 DNA reads TGCGCCAGCAGCCAAGAGGGGGAAGGGGGCGAAGCCTACGAGCAGTACTTC. The encoded protein is CASSQEGEGGEAYEQYF.